The 6 T cell receptor beta chains below all came from one sample that was sequenced in a study of beta chain features in type 1 diabetes. Every bit of the isolated RNA underwent reverse transcription, so sequencing read expressed TCRB transcripts. The data were produced by immunoSEQ multiplex PCR, yet TCRdb's version contains in-frame clones alone and is incomplete. The sample includes about 230,000 clones, more than 9% of them seen just once. Sequencing was performed on naive CD4+ T cells from blood. These receptor sequences come from a woman between 18 and 29 years old in good health.

This clone was seen a few times. V and J are TRBV7-9 and TRBJ2-3, with 11 bases lining up with TRBD1. V dropped 4 bases and J dropped 6; count of bases not matched to a gene: 6. The CDR3 runs 15 residues. From germline, CDR1 is SEHNR and CDR2 FQNEAQ (reference sequence). The CDR3 DNA sequence: TGTGCCAGCAGCTGGGACAGGGGGGCCACGGATACGCAGTATTTT. Translated, it gives CASSWDRGATDTQYF.

The V call is TRBV30, the J call TRBJ2-3, with a tentative D call TRBD2 (6 bases). Germline CDR1 is GTSNPN and CDR2 is SVGIG (reference sequence). This CDR3 is built from 15 residues. Trimming took 2 bases from V and 2 from J, leaving 14 bases between them. CDR3: CAWSRDAGSTDTQYF. The CDR3 DNA reads TGTGCCTGGAGTCGTGACGCGGGATCCACAGATACGCAGTATTTT.

The chain joins TRBV6-5 to TRBJ1-1, with 11 bases matching TRBD1. The CDR3 totals 15 residues. After removal of 4 bases from V and 5 bases from J, the junction contained 6 bases not matched to a gene. Germline CDR1 is MNHEY and CDR2 is SVGAGI. CDR3 in amino acids: CASSSDRGRYTEAFF. The CDR3 DNA sequence: TGTGCCAGCAGTTCGGACAGGGGGCGTTATACTGAAGCTTTCTTT.

The rearrangement links TRBV7-8 to TRBJ1-2; no clear D gene. Deletions cut 3 bases from V and 8 bases from J, with 4 bases between. This CDR3 is 10 amino acids long. The V gene's germline CDR1 is SGHVS and CDR2 FQNEAQ. The CDR3 region is CASSLEGYTF. The CDR3 nucleotides are TGTGCCAGCAGCTTGGAGGGCTACACCTTC.

This clone was counted between two and nine times. The chain carries TRBV25-1 and TRBJ2-3; 9 bases match TRBD1. The CDR3 has 17 residues. J lost 7 bases, V lost 8 bases, and 19 bases had no gene match. Germline-derived CDR1 and CDR2 are MGHDK and SYGVNS. CDR3 in amino acids: CASCPTSGTGHPNTQYF. In DNA, the CDR3 is TGTGCCAGCTGCCCCACCTCCGGGACAGGGCACCCGAATACGCAGTATTTT.

This clone was seen a handful of times. The rearrangement uses TRBV2 and TRBJ2-7, with D possibly matching TRBD2 (5 bases). From germline, CDR1 is SNHLY and CDR2 FYNNEI. The CDR3 totals 14 residues. The ends were cut back, 6 bases at V and 3 bases at J, with 15 bases in the middle. The CDR3 is CASSLEPGNYEQYF. The DNA of the CDR3 is TGTGCCAGCAGCCTGGAACCCGGGAACTACGAGCAGTACTTC.